A single sample gave rise to the 14 T cell receptor beta chains below, sequenced in a study of graft-versus-host responses after intestinal transplantation. The assay was immunoSEQ multiplex PCR, and TCRdb's table has in-frame clones only and misses some. The sample has about 8,100 clones; 60% to 70% are singletons. Lymphocytes (intraepithelial and lamina propria) were released by processing the graft tissue. The specimen was ileum tissue, collected around 460 days after transplant. Source of these receptors: a human patient who received an intestinal transplant, so some T cells may come from the graft donor.

The J gene is TRBJ1-1, the V gene TRBV11-2; D is uncertain. Germline CDR1 SGHAT, CDR2 FQNNGV. V was cut by 5 bases and J by 4 bases, with 17 bases left in between. This CDR3 contains 15 residues. The CDR3 protein is CASSQQQVRTTEAFF. The CDR3 nucleotides read TGTGCCAGCAGCCAACAGCAGGTTAGGACCACTGAAGCTTTCTTT.

By proportion, this clone is large. This chain connects TRBV4-1 to TRBJ2-7; 7 nucleotides match TRBD1. The germline V gene encodes CDR1 MGHRA and CDR2 YSYEKL. V lost 0 bases to trimming and J lost 5 bases; unmatched junction nucleotides: 7. CDR3 size: 15 residues. The CDR3 DNA reads as TGCGCCAGCAGCCAAGAAGGGACAGTTCTTGACGAGCAGTACTTC. It encodes CASSQEGTVLDEQYF.

The V gene is TRBV10-3, the J gene TRBJ1-2; no clear D. V lost 0 bases and J lost 5, with 10 bases in between. The length of the CDR3 is 14 residues. Germline V gene lookup returns CDR1 ENHRY and CDR2 SYGVKD. The chain's CDR3 is CAISESVGVYGYTF. In nucleotides, the CDR3 is TGTGCCATCAGTGAGTCGGTCGGGGTGTATGGCTACACCTTC.

The V gene is TRBV5-8, the J gene TRBJ2-4, with 14 positions matching TRBD2. CDR1 and CDR2 (germline): SGHTS, YDEGEE. The V segment lost 4 bases and the J segment 3 bases; nucleotides outside the gene matches: 6. The CDR3 runs to 17 residues. CDR3 protein: CASSLTSGGAGKNIQYF. CDR3 coding DNA: TGTGCCAGCAGCCTGACTAGCGGGGGGGCAGGCAAAAACATTCAGTACTTC.

V and J are TRBV6-1 and TRBJ1-2, with a possible D match to TRBD1 (6 bases). Germline assignment: CDR1 MNHNS and CDR2 SASEGT. The CDR3 runs 14 residues. Trimming pared 7 bases from V and 3 bases from J, leaving 15 bases between. This CDR3 is CASTTKGGHYGYTF. CDR3 bases: TGTGCCAGCACCACCAAGGGGGGCCACTATGGCTACACCTTC.

In nucleotides, the CDR3 is TGTGCCAGCAGCCAAGATTTTAGGGGACGAGAGACCCAGTACTTC. This gives the protein CASSQDFRGRETQYF. The chain is built from TRBV14 and TRBJ2-5; D is perhaps TRBD1 or TRBD2 (5 bases each). Between the trimmed V and J ends, which lost 0 bases and 4 bases, there was a span of 12 bases. CDR3 length: 15 residues. Per the germline V gene, CDR1 is SGHDN and CDR2 is FVKESK.

The CDR3 loop reads CASSWGTGGNEKLFF. The CDR3 DNA reads as TGTGCCAGCAGCTGGGGGACAGGGGGTAATGAAAAACTGTTTTTT. This chain joins TRBV5-6 and TRBJ1-4, with 11 bases lining up with TRBD1. V shed 3 bases and J 4 bases; nucleotides not matched to a gene: 2. Germline CDR1 SGHDT, CDR2 YYEEEE. This CDR3 has 15 residues. Full variable domain (remainder filled in from reference TRBV5-6 and TRBJ1-4): DAGVTQSPTHLIKTRGQQVTLRCSPKSGHDTVSWYQQALGQGPQFIFQYYEEEERQRGNFPDRFSGHQFPNYSSELNVNALLLGDSALYLCASSWGTGGNEKLFFGSGTQLSVL.

V is TRBV30 and J is TRBJ1-5, with D uncertain. With 4 bases removed from V and 7 bases from J, the gap between germline ends came to 17 bases. There are 14 residues in the CDR3. The germline gives CDR1 GTSNPN, CDR2 SVGIG (reference sequence). The CDR3 coding sequence is TGTGCCTGGAACACCCCCCGCGCAGAACAGCCCCAGCATTTT. Protein: CAWNTPRAEQPQHF.

The chain combines TRBV5-1 with TRBJ2-5; D uncertain. V was shortened by 6 bases and J by 0 bases, with 15 bases between the two germline ends. The CDR3 consists of 15 residues. The germline V gene encodes CDR1 SGHRS and CDR2 YFSETQ. CDR3 nucleotides: TGCGCCAGCAATTTCCTTGACCCGTACCAAGAGACCCAGTACTTC. This codes for CASNFLDPYQETQYF.

This clone was detected only a few times. The chain recombines TRBV28 with TRBJ2-7, with D perhaps matching TRBD1 or TRBD2 (5 bases each). Between the trimmed V and J ends, which lost 7 bases and 2 bases, there was a span of 24 bases. The germline gives CDR1 MDHEN, CDR2 SYDVKM. The CDR3 extends over 17 amino acids. CDR3 nucleotides: TGTGCCAGCATCTCCCCCCCGGGGCTTCAAGCTCCCTACGAGCAGTACGTC. Protein: CASISPPGLQAPYEQYV.

The J gene is TRBJ1-2, the V gene TRBV11-2; D unresolved. In germline, CDR1 is SGHAT, CDR2 FQNNGV. Trimming took off 4 bases at V and 4 bases at J, with 13 bases between the two ends. The CDR3 runs to 14 residues. CDR3 nucleotide sequence: TGTGCCAGCAGCTCCAGCAGTCCCATCTATGGCTACACCTTC. The encoded protein is CASSSSSPIYGYTF.

The chain combines TRBV5-5 with TRBJ1-2; tentative D call: TRBD1 (5 bases). The CDR3 length is 12 residues. The V end was cut by 4 bases, the J end by 5 bases, with 9 bases between. Germline CDR1 SGHKS, CDR2 YYEKEE (reference sequence). The CDR3: CASSLRDYGYTF. The CDR3 region has the DNA TGTGCCAGCAGCCTCAGGGATTATGGCTACACCTTC.

The chain recombines TRBV5-1 with TRBJ1-6, with TRBD1 as a possible D gene (6 bases). Germline-derived CDR1 and CDR2 are SGHRS and YFSETQ. Between the trimmed V and J ends, which lost 4 bases and 10 bases, there was a span of 18 bases. CDR3 length: 15 amino acids. The CDR3 here is CASSPSGGGESPLHF. Here the CDR3 DNA reads TGCGCCAGCAGCCCCTCCGGGGGGGGCGAATCACCCCTCCACTTT.

The V call is TRBV21-1, the J call TRBJ1-6. TRBV21-1 is a listed pseudogene. This CDR3 has 17 amino acids. The CDR3 loop is CASSKGPGVGPNSPLHF. As DNA, the CDR3 is TGTGCCAGCAGCAAAGGGCCAGGCGTCGGGCCCAATTCACCCCTCCACTTT.